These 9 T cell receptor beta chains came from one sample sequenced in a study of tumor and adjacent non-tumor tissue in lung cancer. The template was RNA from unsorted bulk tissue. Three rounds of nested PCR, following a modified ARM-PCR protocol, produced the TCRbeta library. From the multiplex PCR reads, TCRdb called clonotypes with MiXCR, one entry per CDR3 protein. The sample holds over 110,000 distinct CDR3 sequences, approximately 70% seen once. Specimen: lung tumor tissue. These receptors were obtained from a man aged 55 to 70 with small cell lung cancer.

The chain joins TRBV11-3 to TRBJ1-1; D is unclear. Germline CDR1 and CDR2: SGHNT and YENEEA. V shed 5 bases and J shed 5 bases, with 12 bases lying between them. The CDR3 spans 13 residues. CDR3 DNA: TGTGCCAGCAGCAAAGATGCATGTACTGAAGCTTTCTTT. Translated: CASSKDACTEAFF.

This CDR3 reads CSGRPLARVADTQYF. DNA of the CDR3: TGCAGTGGTAGGCCTTTGGCACGAGTCGCAGATACGCAGTATTTT. The gene calls are TRBV20-1 and TRBJ2-3; D unresolved. The CDR3 has 15 amino acids. Trimming stripped 7 bases from V and 4 bases from J, with 21 bases between. Germline V gene sequence: CDR1 DFQATT, CDR2 SNEGSKA (reference sequence).

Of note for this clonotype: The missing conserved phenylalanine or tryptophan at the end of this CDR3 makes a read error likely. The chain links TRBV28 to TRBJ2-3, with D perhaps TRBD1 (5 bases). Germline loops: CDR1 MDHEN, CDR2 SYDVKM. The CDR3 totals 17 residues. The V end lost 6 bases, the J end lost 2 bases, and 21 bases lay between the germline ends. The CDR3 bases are TGTGCCAGCAGCTTGACTCGGGCAGGGATGTTCACAGATACGCAGTATCTT. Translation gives CASSLTRAGMFTDTQYL.

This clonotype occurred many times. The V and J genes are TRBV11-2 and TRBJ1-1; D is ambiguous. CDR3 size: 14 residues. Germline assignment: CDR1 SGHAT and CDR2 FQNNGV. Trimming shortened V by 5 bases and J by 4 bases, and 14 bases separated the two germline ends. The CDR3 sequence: CASSLKGEVTEAFF. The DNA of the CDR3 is TGTGCCAGCAGCCTAAAAGGAGAGGTCACTGAAGCTTTCTTT.

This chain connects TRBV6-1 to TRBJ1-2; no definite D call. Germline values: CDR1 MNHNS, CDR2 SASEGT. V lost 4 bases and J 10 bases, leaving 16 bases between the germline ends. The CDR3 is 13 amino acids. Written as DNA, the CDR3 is TGTGCCAGCAGTGTACGGACTGATAATGTCTACACCTTC. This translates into CASSVRTDNVYTF.

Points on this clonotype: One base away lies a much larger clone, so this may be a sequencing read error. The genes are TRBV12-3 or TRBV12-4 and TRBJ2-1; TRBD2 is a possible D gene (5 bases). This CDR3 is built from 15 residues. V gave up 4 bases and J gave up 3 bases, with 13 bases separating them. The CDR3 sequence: CASSYGLEVYNEQFF. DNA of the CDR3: TGTGCCAGCAGTTATGGACTGGAAGTCTACAATGAGCAGTTCTTC.

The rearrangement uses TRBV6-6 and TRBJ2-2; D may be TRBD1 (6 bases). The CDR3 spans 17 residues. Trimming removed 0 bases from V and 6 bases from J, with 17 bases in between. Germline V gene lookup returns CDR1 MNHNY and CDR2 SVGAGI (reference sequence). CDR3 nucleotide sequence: TGTGCCAGCAGTTACTCGATCTTGTCAGGGGCCCCCGGGGAGCTGTTTTTT. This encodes CASSYSILSGAPGELFF.

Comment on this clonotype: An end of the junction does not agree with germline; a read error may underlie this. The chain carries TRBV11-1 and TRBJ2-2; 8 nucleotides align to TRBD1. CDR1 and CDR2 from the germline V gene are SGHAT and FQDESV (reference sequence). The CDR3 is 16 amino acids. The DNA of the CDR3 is TGTGCTAGCAACTCCCCGGACAGGGTAGACACCAGGGAGCTGTTTTTT. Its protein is CASNSPDRVDTRELFF.

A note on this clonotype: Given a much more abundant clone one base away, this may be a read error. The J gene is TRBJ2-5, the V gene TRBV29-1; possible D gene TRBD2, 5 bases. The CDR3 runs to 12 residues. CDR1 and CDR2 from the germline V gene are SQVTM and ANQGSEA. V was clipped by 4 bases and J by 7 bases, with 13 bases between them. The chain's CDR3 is CSVADSVVTQYF. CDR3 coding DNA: TGCAGCGTTGCCGATAGCGTTGTGACCCAGTACTTC.